The clone carrying this TCR beta chain has a count of ten or more. The antigen is undetermined. Treatment was busulfan-fludarabine conditioning, a marrow graft, and cyclophosphamide on days +3 and +4. TCRdb's copy holds only in-frame clones and misses some; the assay was immunoSEQ multiplex PCR. Observed are over 15,000 clones, no singletons, with the top ten taking 0.54%. The data were taken from a study of T cells after posttransplantation cyclophosphamide. CDR1 is LGHNA, CDR2 YSLEER, per germline. CDR3 size: 17 residues. The V gene lost 4 bases and the J gene lost 0 bases, with 15 bases spanning the gap. Regarding the study as a whole: TRB clonality was highly associated with recipient CMV seropositivity and reactivation. Later blood repertoires were often dominated by clones from the donor CD8+ memory compartment.

The source was PBMCs, collected after allogeneic stem cell transplant with posttransplant cyclophosphamide. The chain has TRBV4-3 and TRBJ2-2; D ambiguous. The TCR sequence derives from a female patient under 45 who received an allogeneic stem cell transplant from a related donor, was CMV-positive, and had no GVHD. Some T cells may be provided by the graft donor. The CDR3 DNA is TGCGCCAGCAGCCCAGGTCTGGGTGTCGCGAACACCGGGGAGCTGTTTTTT. It specifies CASSPGLGVANTGELFF.